Given below is one T cell receptor beta chain in context. Its antigen is still unknown. The data derive from a study of cytomegalovirus exposure and HLA in healthy donors. Findings and limits, study-wide: An analysis that was carried out later associated approximately 15,000 TCR beta sequences with HLA alleles at 0.05 false discovery rate.

13 Jbeta primers and 60 Vbeta primers were used for the PCR. Method: immunoSEQ multiplex PCR; TCRdb's copy keeps in-frame clones and lacks some. The sample lists 180,000 or so clones; under 85% were seen once. The CDR3 loop spans 14 amino acids. V shed 7 bases and J 6 bases; nucleotides not matched to a gene: 9. Germline V gives CDR1 MNHNS, CDR2 SASEGT. Material: PBMCs. The sequence came from a human donor in good health. The gene calls are TRBV6-1 and TRBJ1-5, with 7 bases lining up with TRBD1. CDR3 loop: CASTPGQSGQPQHF. The DNA for the CDR3 is TGTGCCAGCACCCCGGGACAGTCCGGTCAGCCCCAGCATTTT.